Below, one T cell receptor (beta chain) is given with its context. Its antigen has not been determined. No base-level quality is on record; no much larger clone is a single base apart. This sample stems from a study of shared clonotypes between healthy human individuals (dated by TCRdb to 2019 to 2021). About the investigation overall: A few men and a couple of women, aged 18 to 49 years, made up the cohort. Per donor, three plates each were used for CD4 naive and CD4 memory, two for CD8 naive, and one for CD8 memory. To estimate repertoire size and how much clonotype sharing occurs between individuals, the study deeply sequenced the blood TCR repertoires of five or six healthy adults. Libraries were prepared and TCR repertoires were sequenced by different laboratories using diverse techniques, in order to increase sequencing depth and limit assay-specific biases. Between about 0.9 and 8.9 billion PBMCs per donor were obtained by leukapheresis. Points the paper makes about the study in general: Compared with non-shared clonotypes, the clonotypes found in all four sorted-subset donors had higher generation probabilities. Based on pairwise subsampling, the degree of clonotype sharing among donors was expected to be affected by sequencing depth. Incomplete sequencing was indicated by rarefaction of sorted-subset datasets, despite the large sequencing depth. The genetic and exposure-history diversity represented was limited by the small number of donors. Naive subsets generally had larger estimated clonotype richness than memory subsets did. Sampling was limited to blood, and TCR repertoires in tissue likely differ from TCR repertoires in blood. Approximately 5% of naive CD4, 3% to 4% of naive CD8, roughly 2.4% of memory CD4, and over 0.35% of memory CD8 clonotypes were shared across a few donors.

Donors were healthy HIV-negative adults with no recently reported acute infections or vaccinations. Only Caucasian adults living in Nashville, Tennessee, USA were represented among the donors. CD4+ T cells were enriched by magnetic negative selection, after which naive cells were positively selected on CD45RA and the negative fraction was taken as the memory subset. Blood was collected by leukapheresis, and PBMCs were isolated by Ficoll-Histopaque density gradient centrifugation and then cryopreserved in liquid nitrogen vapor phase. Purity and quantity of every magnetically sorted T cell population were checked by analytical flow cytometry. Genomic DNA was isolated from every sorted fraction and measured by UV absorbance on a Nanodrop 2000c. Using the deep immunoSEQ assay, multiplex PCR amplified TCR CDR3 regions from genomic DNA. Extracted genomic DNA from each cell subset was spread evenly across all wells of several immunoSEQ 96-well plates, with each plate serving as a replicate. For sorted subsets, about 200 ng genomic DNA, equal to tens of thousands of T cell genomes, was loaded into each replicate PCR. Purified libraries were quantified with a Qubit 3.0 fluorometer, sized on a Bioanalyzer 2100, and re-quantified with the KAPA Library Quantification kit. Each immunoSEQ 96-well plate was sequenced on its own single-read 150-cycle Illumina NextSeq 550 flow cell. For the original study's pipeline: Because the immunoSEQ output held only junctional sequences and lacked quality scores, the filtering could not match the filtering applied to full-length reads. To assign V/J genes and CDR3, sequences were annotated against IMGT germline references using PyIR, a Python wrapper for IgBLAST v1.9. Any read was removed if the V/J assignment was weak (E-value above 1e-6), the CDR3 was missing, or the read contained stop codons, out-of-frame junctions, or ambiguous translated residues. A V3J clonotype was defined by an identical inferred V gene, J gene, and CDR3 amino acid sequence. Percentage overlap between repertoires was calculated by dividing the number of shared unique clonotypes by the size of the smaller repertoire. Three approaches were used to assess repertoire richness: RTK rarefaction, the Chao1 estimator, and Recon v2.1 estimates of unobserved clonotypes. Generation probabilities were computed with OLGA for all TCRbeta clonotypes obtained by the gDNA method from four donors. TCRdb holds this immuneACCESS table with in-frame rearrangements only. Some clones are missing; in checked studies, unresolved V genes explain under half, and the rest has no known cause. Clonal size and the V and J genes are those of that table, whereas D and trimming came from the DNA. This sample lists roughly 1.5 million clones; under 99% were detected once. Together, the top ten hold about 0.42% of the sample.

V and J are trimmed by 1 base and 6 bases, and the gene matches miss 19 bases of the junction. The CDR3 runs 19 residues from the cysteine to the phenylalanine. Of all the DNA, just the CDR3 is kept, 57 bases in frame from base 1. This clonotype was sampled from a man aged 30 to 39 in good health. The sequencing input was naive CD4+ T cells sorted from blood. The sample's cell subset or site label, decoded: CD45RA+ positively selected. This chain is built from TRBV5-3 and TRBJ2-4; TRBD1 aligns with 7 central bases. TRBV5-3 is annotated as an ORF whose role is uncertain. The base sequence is TGTGCCAGAAGCTTGAATCGTGTTCGGGAACAGGGGAGTAGAAACATTCAGTACTTC. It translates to CARSLNRVREQGSRNIQYF.